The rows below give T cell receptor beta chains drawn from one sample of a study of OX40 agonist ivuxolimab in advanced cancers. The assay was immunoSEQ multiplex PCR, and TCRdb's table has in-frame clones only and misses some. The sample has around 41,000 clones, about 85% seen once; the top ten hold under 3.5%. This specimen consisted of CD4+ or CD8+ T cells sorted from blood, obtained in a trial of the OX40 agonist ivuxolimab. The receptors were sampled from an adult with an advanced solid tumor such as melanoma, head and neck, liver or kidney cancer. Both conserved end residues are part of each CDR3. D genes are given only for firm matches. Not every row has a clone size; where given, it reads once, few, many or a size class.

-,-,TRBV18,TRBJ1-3,CASSPSGVRRSGNTIYF,TGTGCCAGCTCACCGTCGGGGGTCCGCCGGTCTGGAAACACCATATATTTT
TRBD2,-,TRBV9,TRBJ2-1,CASSTSGSSYNEQFF,TGTGCCAGCAGCACTAGCGGGAGCTCCTACAATGAGCAGTTCTTC
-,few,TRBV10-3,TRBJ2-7,CAISARQDYEQYF,TGTGCCATCAGTGCACGACAGGACTACGAGCAGTACTTC
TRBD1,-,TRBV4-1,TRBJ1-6,CASSQDGDRGNSPLHF,TGCGCCAGCAGCCAAGACGGGGACAGGGGTAATTCACCCCTCCACTTT
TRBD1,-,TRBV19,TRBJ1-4,CASMVGQGYEKLFF,TGTGCCAGTATGGTCGGACAGGGCTATGAAAAACTGTTTTTT
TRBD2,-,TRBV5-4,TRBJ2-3,CASSLTSGTDTQYF,TGTGCCAGCAGCTTGACTAGCGGGACAGATACGCAGTATTTT
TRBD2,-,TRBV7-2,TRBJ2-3,CASSLSIAGGGTDTQYF,TGTGCCAGCAGCTTATCTATTGCGGGAGGGGGCACAGATACGCAGTATTTT
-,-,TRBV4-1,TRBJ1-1,CASSQVSPGDTEAFF,TGCGCCAGCAGCCAAGTGTCCCCTGGGGACACTGAAGCTTTCTTT
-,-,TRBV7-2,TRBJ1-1,CASSSEGSTEAFF,TGTGCCAGCAGCTCAGAGGGGTCCACTGAAGCTTTCTTT
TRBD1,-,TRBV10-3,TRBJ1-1,CAISESSRQGTEAFF,TGTGCCATCAGTGAGTCCTCGAGACAGGGCACTGAAGCTTTCTTT
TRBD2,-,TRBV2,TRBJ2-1,CASNSPASGSVDEQFF,TGTGCCAGCAACTCCCCTGCTAGCGGGAGCGTCGATGAGCAGTTCTTC
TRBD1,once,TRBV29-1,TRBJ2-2,CSVSRDRGTGELFF,TGCAGCGTAAGCCGGGACAGGGGAACCGGGGAGCTGTTTTTT
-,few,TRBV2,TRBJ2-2,CASSERLNTGELFF,TGTGCCAGCAGTGAACGGCTTAACACCGGGGAGCTGTTTTTT
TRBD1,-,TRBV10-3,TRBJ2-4,CAISWDRTANIQYF,TGTGCCATCAGCTGGGACAGGACAGCCAACATTCAGTACTTC
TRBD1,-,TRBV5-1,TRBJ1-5,CASRQGPNQPQHF,TGCGCCAGCCGACAGGGCCCCAATCAGCCCCAGCATTTT
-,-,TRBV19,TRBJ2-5,CASMGRGETQYF,TGTGCCAGTATGGGCAGGGGAGAGACCCAGTACTTC
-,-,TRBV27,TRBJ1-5,CASSPAGEFNQPQHF,TGTGCCAGCAGTCCCGCAGGGGAGTTCAATCAGCCCCAGCATTTT
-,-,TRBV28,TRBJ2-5,CASSRQSGVRGTQYF,TGTGCCAGCAGTCGTCAGTCAGGGGTCCGTGGGACCCAGTACTTC
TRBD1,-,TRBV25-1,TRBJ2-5,CASSEIRGNQETQYF,TGTGCCAGCAGTGAAATCAGGGGGAACCAAGAGACCCAGTACTTC
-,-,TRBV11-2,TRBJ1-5,CASSRDFNQPQHF,TGTGCCAGCAGCCGGGACTTTAATCAGCCCCAGCATTTT
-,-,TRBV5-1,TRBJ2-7,CASSFGGGLEQYF,TGCGCCAGCAGCTTCGGGGGCGGCCTCGAGCAGTACTTC
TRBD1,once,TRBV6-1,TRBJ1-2,CASGQAASQRGYTF,TGTGCCAGCGGACAGGCTGCATCCCAAAGGGGCTACACCTTC
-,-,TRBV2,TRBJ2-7,CASSEVPHYEQYF,TGTGCCAGCAGTGAAGTCCCCCATTACGAGCAGTACTTC
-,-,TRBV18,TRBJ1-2,CASSPTNTNYGYTF,TGTGCCAGCTCACCAACGAACACAAACTATGGCTACACCTTC
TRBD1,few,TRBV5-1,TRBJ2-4,CASSEGDSLAKNIQYF,TGCGCCAGCAGCGAAGGGGACAGTTTAGCCAAAAACATTCAGTACTTC
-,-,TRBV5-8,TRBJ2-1,CASSLAIRSSYNEQFF,TGTGCCAGCAGCTTGGCTATCAGGAGCTCCTACAATGAGCAGTTCTTC
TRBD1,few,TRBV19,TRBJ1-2,CASNPGTGATLNYGYTF,TGTGCCAGTAACCCCGGGACAGGAGCTACTCTTAACTATGGCTACACCTTC
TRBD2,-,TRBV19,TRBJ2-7,CASTIVAGLLYEQYF,TGTGCCAGTACTATAGTAGCGGGGCTACTCTACGAGCAGTACTTC
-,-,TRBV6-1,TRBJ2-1,CATTLGGMDNEQFF,TGTGCCACCACTCTAGGGGGGATGGACAATGAGCAGTTCTTC
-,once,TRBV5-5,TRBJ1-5,CASSLGTANQPQHF,TGTGCCAGCAGCTTGGGGACAGCCAATCAGCCCCAGCATTTT
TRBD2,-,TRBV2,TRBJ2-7,CASSEAPSGSYEQYF,TGTGCCAGCAGTGAAGCGCCTAGCGGGAGCTACGAGCAGTACTTC
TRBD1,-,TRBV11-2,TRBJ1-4,CASSLVQGAGEKLFF,TGTGCCAGCAGCTTAGTGCAGGGGGCAGGGGAAAAACTGTTTTTT
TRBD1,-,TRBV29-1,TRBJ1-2,CSVGTGPNYGYTF,TGCAGCGTTGGGACAGGGCCGAACTATGGCTACACCTTC
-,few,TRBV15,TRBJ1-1,CATRALDTEAFF,TGTGCCACCAGGGCATTGGACACTGAAGCTTTCTTT
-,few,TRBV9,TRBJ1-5,CASSVALADQPQHF,TGTGCCAGCAGCGTAGCCCTGGCTGATCAGCCCCAGCATTTT
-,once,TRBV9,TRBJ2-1,CASSVGRAHSEQFF,TGTGCCAGCAGCGTAGGTAGGGCACACAGCGAGCAGTTCTTC
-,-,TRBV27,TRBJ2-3,CASSFRDFTDTQYF,TGTGCCAGCAGTTTCCGGGACTTCACAGATACGCAGTATTTT
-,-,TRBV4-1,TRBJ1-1,CASSQETLGGALEAFF,TGCGCCAGCAGCCAAGAGACCCTAGGGGGGGCCCTTGAAGCTTTCTTT
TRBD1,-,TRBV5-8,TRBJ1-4,CASSTGTGRATNEKLFF,TGTGCCAGCAGCACCGGGACAGGGAGGGCAACTAATGAAAAACTGTTTTTT
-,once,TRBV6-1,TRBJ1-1,CASSEAGALEAFF,TGTGCCAGCAGTGAAGCGGGAGCCCTTGAAGCTTTCTTT
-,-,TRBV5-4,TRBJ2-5,CASSFSSLAETQYF,TGTGCCAGCAGCTTTTCGTCCCTGGCAGAGACCCAGTACTTC
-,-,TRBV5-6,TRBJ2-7,CASSLARYEQYF,TGTGCCAGCAGCTTGGCCCGGTACGAGCAGTACTTC
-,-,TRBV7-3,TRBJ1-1,CASRNRAATEAFF,TGTGCCAGCAGAAACAGGGCGGCCACTGAAGCTTTCTTT
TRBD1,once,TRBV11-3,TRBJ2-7,CASSRTGPYEQYF,TGTGCCAGCAGCCGGACAGGGCCCTACGAGCAGTACTTC
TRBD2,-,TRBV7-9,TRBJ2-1,CASSSKGSGTLNEQFF,TGTGCCAGCAGCTCGAAGGGTAGCGGGACCCTCAATGAGCAGTTCTTC
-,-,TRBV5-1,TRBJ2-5,CASSPGETQYF,TGCGCCAGCAGCCCCGGGGAGACCCAGTACTTC
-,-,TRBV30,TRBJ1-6,CAWASGIPSMPLHF,TGTGCCTGGGCTTCCGGGATCCCCTCGATGCCCCTCCACTTT
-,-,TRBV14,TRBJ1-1,CASSHRQRFTEAFF,TGTGCCAGCAGCCACAGACAGAGATTCACTGAAGCTTTCTTT
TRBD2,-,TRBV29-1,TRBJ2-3,CSVEWVPTSGKGTGDTQYF,TGCAGCGTTGAATGGGTTCCGACTAGCGGGAAGGGTACGGGGGATACGCAGTATTTT
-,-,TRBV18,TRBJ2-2,CASSPKQGRNTGELFF,TGTGCCAGCTCACCCAAGCAGGGCCGGAACACCGGGGAGCTGTTTTTT
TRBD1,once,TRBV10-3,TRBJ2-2,CAGRGQLNTGELFF,TGTGCCGGCAGGGGACAGCTAAACACCGGGGAGCTGTTTTTT
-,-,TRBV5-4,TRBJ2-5,CASSYQETQYF,TGTGCCAGCAGCTACCAAGAGACCCAGTACTTC
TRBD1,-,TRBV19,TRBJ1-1,CASRLTGSTEAFF,TGTGCCAGTAGGCTGACAGGGAGCACTGAAGCTTTCTTT
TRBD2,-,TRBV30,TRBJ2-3,CAWREASGSTGTDTQYF,TGTGCCTGGAGAGAGGCTAGCGGGAGTACGGGCACAGATACGCAGTATTTT
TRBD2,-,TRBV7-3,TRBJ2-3,CASSHPGASGSADTQYF,TGTGCCAGCAGCCATCCAGGGGCTAGCGGGAGTGCAGATACGCAGTATTTT